This T cell receptor beta chain was found in a study of Graves' ophthalmopathy and Graves' hyperthyroidism. This clonotype was detected many times. Looked up from germline, CDR1 is SGHDN and CDR2 is FVKESK. The CDR3 is 12 residues long. Trimming removed 4 bases at V and 7 bases at J, with 10 bases between. RNA transcripts yielded amplified TCR beta CDR3 regions. After a first-round RT-PCR with HTBI primers, a second-round multiplex PCR was run. Each CDR3 protein gets one entry after TCRdb re-called the multiplex PCR reads with MiXCR. The profile covers 150,000 or so distinct CDR3 sequences, with 39% appearing a single time and 8% to 9% taken by the ten largest.

The sequence was obtained from a man between 25 and 39 years old with Graves' ophthalmopathy. Sequenced: peripheral blood. This chain uses TRBV14 with TRBJ1-2; possibly TRBD1 for D (6 bases). CDR3 in amino acids: CASSPGGGGYTF. CDR3 DNA sequence: TGTGCCAGCAGCCCGGGGGGCGGTGGCTACACCTTC. Complete variable domain (other parts from reference TRBV14 and TRBJ1-2): EAGVTQFPSHSVIEKGQTVTLRCDPISGHDNLYWYRRVMGKEIKFLLHFVKESKQDESGMPNNRFLAERTGGTYSTLKVQPAELEDSGVYFCASSPGGGGYTFGSGTRLTVV.